The source of this TCR beta chain is a study of regulatory T cells in long-lasting Graves disease. Findings and limits, study-wide: Preferential use of TRBV28, TRBJ1-2 and TRBJ2-5 was seen in persistent disease.

At least ten counts were recorded for this clonotype. Its antigen remains unknown. Researchers made TCR beta libraries by using iRepertoire HTBI primers and running Arm-PCR on CDR3 regions. TCRdb fed the multiplex PCR reads into MiXCR, producing one record per CDR3 protein. The sample shows 500,000 to 700,000 distinct CDR3 sequences, 16% of them seen only once. Trimming took off 5 bases at V and 5 bases at J, with 11 bases between the two ends. The CDR3 has 13 amino acids. From germline, CDR1 is SGHAT and CDR2 FQNNGV. The time point denotes: newly diagnosed GD, antithyroid drugs for less than 3 months. TCR sequences were obtained from RNA taken from PBMCs. This sample was also put to use in a study of T cells in Graves' hyperthyroidism and ophthalmopathy.

The TCR was taken from a woman aged 25 to 39 with Graves disease. Sample: peripheral blood mononuclear cells (PBMCs), taken at new diagnosis, from a patient treated with antithyroid drugs. The chain joins TRBV11-2 to TRBJ2-3, with D maybe TRBD2 (6 bases). Written as DNA, the CDR3 is TGTGCCAGCAGCCCGGGACTCGAAGATACGCAGTATTTT. Encoded protein: CASSPGLEDTQYF.